The sequence of this TCR beta chain was determined in a study of blood T cell repertoires in COVID-19. Across the whole study: COVID-19 samples, acute and convalescent, were from the United States, Italy and Spain. Sample material is recorded as cDNA or gDNA derived from T cells, B-cell-depleted T cells, or PBMCs.

In the original analysis: Nucleated cell number was recorded as an estimate derived from reference gene primer amplification. The protocol was immunoSEQ multiplex PCR, while the TCRdb copy is restricted to in-frame clones and leaves out a portion. V, J and clone size are those of that table, while D and trimming were read from the DNA. This table holds approximately 230,000 clones, around nine tenths found once. V was shortened by 1 base and J by 4 bases, with 12 bases between the two germline ends. In germline, CDR1 is MNHNS, CDR2 SASEGT. This CDR3 contains 15 residues. This clone was detected only once.

This sequence joins TRBV6-1 and TRBJ2-3; D possibly corresponds to TRBD2 (5 bases). This clonotype originated in a man aged 80 or over with acute or convalescent COVID-19. Specimen: peripheral blood. The CDR3 region has the DNA TGTGCCAGCAGTGAAGGGGTGGGAGACCCAGATACGCAGTATTTT. Encoded protein: CASSEGVGDPDTQYF.